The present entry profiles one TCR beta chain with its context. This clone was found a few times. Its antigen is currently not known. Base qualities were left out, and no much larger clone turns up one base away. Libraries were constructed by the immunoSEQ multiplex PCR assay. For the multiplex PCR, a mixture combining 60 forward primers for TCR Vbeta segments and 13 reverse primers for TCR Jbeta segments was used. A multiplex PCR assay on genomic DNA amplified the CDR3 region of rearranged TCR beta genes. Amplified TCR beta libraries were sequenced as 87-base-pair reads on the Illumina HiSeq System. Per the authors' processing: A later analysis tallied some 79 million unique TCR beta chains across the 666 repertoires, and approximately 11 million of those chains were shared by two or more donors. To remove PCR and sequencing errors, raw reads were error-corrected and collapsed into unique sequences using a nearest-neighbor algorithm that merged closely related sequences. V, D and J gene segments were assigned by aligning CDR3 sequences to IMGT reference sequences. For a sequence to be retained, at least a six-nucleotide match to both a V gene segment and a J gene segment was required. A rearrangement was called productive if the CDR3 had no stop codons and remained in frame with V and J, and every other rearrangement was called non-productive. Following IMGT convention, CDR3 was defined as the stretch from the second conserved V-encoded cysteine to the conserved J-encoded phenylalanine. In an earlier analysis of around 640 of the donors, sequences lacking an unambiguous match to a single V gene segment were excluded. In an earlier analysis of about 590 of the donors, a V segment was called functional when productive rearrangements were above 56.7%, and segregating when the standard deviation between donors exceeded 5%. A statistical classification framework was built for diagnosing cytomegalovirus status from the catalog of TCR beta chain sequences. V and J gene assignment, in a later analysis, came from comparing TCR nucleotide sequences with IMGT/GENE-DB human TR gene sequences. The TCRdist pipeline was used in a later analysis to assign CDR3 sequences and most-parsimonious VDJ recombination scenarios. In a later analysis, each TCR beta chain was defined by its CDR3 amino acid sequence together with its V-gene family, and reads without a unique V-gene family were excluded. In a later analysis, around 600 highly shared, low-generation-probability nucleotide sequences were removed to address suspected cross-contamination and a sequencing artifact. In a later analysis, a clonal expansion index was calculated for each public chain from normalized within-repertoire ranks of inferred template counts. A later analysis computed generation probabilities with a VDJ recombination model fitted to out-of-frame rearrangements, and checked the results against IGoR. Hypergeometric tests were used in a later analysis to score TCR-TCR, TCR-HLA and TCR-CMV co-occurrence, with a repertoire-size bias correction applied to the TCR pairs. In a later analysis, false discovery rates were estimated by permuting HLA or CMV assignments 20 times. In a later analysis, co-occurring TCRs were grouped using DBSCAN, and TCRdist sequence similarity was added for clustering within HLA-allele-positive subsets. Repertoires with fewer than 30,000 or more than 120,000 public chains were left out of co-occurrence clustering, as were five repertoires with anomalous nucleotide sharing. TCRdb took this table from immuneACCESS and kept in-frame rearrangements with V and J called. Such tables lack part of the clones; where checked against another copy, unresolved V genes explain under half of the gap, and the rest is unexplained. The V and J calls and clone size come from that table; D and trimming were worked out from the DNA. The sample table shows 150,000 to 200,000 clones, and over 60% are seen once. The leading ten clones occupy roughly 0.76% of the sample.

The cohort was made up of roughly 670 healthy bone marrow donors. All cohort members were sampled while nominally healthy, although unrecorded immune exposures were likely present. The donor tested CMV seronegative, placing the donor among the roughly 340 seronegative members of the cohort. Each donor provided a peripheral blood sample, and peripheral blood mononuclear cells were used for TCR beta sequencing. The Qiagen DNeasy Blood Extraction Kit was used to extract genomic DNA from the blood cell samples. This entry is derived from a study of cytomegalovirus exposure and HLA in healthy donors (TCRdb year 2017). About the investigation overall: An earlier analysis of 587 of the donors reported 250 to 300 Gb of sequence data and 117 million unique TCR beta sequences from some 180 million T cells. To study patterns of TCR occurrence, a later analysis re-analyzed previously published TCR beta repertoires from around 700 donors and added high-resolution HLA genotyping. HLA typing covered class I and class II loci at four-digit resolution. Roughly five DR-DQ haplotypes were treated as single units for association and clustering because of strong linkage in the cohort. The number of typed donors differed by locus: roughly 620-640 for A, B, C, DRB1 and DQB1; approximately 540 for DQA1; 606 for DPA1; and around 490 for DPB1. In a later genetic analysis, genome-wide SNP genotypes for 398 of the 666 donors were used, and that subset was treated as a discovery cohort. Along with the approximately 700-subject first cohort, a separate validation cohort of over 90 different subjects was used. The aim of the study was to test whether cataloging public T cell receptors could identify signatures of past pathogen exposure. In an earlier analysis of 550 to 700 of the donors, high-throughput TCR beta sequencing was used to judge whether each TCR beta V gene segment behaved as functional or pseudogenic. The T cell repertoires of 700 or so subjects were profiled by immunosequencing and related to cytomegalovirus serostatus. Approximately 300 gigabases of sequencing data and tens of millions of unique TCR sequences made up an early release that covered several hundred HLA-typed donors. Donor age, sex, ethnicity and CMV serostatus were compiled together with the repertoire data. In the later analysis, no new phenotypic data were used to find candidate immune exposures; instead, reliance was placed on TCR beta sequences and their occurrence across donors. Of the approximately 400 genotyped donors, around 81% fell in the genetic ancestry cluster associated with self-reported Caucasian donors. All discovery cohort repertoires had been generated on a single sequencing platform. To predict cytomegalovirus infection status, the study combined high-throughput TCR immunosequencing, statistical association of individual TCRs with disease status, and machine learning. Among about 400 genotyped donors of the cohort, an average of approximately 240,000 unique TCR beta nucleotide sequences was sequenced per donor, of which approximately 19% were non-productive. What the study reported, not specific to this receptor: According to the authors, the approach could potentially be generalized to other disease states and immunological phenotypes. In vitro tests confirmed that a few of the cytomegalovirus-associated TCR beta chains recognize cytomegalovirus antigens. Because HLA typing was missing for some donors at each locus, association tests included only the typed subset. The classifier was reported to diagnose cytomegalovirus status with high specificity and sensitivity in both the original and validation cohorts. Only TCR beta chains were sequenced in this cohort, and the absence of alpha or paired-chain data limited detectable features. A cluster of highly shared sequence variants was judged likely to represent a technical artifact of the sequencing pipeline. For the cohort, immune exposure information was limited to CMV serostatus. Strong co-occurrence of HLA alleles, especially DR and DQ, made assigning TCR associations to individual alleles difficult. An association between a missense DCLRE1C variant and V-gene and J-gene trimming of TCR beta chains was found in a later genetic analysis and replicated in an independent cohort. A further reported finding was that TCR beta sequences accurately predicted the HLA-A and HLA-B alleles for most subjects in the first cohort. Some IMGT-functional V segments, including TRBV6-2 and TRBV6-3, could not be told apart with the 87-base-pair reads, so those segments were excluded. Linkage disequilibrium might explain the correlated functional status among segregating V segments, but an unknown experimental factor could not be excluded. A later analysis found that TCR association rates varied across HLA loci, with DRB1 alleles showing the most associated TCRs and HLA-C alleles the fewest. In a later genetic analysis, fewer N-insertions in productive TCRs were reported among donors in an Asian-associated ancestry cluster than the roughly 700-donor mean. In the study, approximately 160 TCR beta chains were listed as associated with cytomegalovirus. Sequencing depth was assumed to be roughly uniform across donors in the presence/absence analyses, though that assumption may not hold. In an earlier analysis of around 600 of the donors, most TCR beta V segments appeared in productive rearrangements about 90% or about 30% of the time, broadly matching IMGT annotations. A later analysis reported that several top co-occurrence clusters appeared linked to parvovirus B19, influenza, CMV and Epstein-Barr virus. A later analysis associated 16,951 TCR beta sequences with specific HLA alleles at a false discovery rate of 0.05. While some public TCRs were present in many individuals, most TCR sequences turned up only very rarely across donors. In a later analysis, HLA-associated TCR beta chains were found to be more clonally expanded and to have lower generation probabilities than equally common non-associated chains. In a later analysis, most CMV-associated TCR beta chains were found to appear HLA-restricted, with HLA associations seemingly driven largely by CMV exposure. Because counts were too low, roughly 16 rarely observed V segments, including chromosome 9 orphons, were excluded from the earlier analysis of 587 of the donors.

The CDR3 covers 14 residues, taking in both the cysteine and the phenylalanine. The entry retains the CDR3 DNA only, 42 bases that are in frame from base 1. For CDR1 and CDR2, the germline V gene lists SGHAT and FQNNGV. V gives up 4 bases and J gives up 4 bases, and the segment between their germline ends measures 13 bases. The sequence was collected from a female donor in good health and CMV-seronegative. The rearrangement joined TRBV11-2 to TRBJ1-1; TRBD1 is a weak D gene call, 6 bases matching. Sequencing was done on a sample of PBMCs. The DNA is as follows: TGTGCCAGCAGCTCCCGACAGGTTAGCACTGAAGCTTTCTTT. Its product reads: CASSSRQVSTEAFF.